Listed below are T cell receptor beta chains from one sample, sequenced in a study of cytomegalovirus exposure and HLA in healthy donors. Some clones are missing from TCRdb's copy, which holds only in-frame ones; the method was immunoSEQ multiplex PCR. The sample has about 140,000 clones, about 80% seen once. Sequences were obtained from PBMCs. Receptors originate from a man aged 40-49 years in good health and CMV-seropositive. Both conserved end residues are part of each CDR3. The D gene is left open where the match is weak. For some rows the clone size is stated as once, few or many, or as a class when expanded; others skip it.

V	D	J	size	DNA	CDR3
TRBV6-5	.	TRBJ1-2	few	TGTGCCTGCGGGGGGAATAACTATGGCTACACCTTC	CACGGNNYGYTF
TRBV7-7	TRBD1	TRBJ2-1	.	TGTGCTAGCAGCTTAGGGACAGGGAATGAGCAGTTCTTC	CASSLGTGNEQFF
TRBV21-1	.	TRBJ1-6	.	TGTGCCAGCAGCAAAGGGACAGACAGGGTTACTCCGGTAGGTTATTCACCCCTCCACTTT	CASSKGTDRVTPVGYSPLHF
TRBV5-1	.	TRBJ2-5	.	TGCGCCAGCAGCTTGGCACAGATTCAAGAGACCCAGTACTTC	CASSLAQIQETQYF
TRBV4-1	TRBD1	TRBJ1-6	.	TGCGCCAGCAATGACAGGGAGTATAATTCACCCCTCCACTTT	CASNDREYNSPLHF
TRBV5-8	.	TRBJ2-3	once	TGTGCCAGCAGCCCCCCCAACAGTTTCGGAGATACGCAGTATTTT	CASSPPNSFGDTQYF
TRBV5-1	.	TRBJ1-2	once	TGCGCCAGCAGCATTCTGGGGGCTGATGGCTACACCTTC	CASSILGADGYTF
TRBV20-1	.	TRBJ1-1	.	TGCAGTGCTATCGACAGGTTTGAAGCTTTCTTT	CSAIDRFEAFF
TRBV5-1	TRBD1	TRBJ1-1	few	TGCGCCAGCGGTTGGGACAGGTTTACTGAAGCTTTCTTT	CASGWDRFTEAFF
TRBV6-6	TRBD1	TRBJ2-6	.	TGTGCCACCGTCGGGACAGGGTTGTCTGGGGCCAACGTCCTGACTTTC	CATVGTGLSGANVLTF
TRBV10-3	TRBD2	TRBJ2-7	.	TGTGCCATCAGTGAGGGTAGCGGGAGAATGACTTCCTACGAGCAGTACTTC	CAISEGSGRMTSYEQYF
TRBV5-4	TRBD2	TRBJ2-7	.	TGTGCCAGCAGCTTGGGACTAGCGGGCAGAGAGCAGTACTTC	CASSLGLAGREQYF
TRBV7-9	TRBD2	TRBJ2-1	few	TGTGCCAGCAGCTATTTAGGACGAGCGGGGATTTGGAATGAGCAGTTCTTC	CASSYLGRAGIWNEQFF
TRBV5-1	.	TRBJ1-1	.	TGCACCAGCAGCCCGGGACACGGGAACACTGAAGCTTTCTTT	CTSSPGHGNTEAFF
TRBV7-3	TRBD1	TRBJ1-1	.	TGTGCCAGCAGCCTTGGACAGGGGCGGAGGACTGAAGCTTTCTTT	CASSLGQGRRTEAFF
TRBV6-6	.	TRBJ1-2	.	TGTGCCAGCATCCCGTTAGCTAACTATGGCTACACCTTC	CASIPLANYGYTF
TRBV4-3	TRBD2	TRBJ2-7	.	TGCGCCAGCAGCCAAGAATTTGCTAGCGGGGGAATCTACGAGCAGTACTTC	CASSQEFASGGIYEQYF
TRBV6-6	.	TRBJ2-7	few	TGTGCCAGCAGTAACCGCAGGGGCTACGAGCAGTACTTC	CASSNRRGYEQYF
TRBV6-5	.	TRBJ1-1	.	TGTGCCAGCAGCCTCCGCGGAGGGAACACTGAAGCTTTCTTT	CASSLRGGNTEAFF
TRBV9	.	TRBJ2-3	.	TGTGCCAGCAGCGTAGCATCCACAGCCTCAGATACGCAGTATTTT	CASSVASTASDTQYF
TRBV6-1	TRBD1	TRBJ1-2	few	TGTGCCAGCAGACGCACTGGGACAGACTATGGCTACACCTTC	CASRRTGTDYGYTF
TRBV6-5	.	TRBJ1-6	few	TGTGCCAGCAGCAAGGGACTGCTCTATAATTCACCCCTCCACTTT	CASSKGLLYNSPLHF
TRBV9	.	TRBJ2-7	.	TGTGCCAGCAGCGTAGCGGGGTACGCCTACGAGCAGTACTTC	CASSVAGYAYEQYF
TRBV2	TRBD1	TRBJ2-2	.	TGTGCCAGCAGTGAGGAAGGGGGCAAGTTCACCGGGGAGCTGTTTTTT	CASSEEGGKFTGELFF
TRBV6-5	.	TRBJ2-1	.	TGTGCCAGCAGTTACGGCACCTCCTACAATGAGCAGTTCTTC	CASSYGTSYNEQFF
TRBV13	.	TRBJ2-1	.	TGTGCCAGCAGCTTATCCTCCGGTGAGCAGTTCTTC	CASSLSSGEQFF
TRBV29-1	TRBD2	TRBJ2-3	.	TGCAGCGTTGCAACGGGAGGGGTAGATACGCAGTATTTT	CSVATGGVDTQYF
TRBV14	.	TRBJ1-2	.	TGTGCCAGCAGCCAAGAACAGGCCCGATTATATGGCTACACCTTC	CASSQEQARLYGYTF
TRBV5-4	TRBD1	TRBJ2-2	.	TGTGCCAGCAGCTCAGGGACAGGAAACACCGGGGAGCTGTTTTTT	CASSSGTGNTGELFF
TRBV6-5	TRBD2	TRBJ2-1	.	TGTGCCAGCAGTCGGACTAGCGCCGACAATGAGCAGTTCTTC	CASSRTSADNEQFF
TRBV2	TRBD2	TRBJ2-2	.	TGTGCCAGAACGAAGGGAGGGGACACCGGGGAGCTGTTTTTT	CARTKGGDTGELFF
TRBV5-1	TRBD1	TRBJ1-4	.	TGCGCCAGCAGCTTCCAGGGGGCTTCTAATGAAAAACTGTTTTTT	CASSFQGASNEKLFF
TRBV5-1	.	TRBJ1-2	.	TGCGCCAGCAGCTTGGCCAGAAGGGGAATCTATGGCTACACCTTC	CASSLARRGIYGYTF
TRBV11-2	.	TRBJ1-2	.	TGTGCCAGCAGCACTGAGCGCCGGGACAAAACAAACTATGGCTACACCTTC	CASSTERRDKTNYGYTF
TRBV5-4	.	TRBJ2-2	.	TGTGCCAGCAGCTTGGGTGGGCCGACGCGGAACACCGGGGAGCTGTTTTTT	CASSLGGPTRNTGELFF